This entry lists 24 T cell receptor beta chains sequenced from one sample in a study of early T cells in non-severe SARS-CoV-2 infection. From the 5' RACE reads, TCRdb called clonotypes with MiXCR, one entry per CDR3 protein. The sample includes around 68,000 distinct CDR3 sequences, roughly 12% of them seen just once. This specimen consisted of whole blood, obtained at baseline. These receptors were taken from an adult who was a healthcare worker with PCR-confirmed SARS-CoV-2 infection or an uninfected control (not recorded which).

The table lists this clonotype with many counts. Compared with germline, one end of the junction differs, possibly owing to a read error. The V gene is TRBV2, the J gene TRBJ1-5; 7 positions match TRBD1. CDR3 length: 15 amino acids. Germline V gene data show CDR1 as SNHLY and CDR2 as FYNNEI. CDR3 region: CASSRTGYSNQPQHF. CDR3 in DNA: TGTGCTAGCAGTCGGACAGGTTATAGCAATCAGCCCCAGCATTTT.

The chain has TRBV12-3 or TRBV12-4 and TRBJ1-1; D is undetermined. V was shortened by 5 bases and J by 8 bases, with 15 bases between the two germline ends. The CDR3 loop spans 13 amino acids. CDR3: CASSPHPRVEAFF. As DNA, the CDR3 is TGTGCCAGCAGTCCGCACCCCCGAGTCGAAGCTTTCTTT.

This chain joins TRBV3-1 and TRBJ1-5, with 7 positions matching TRBD1. Germline CDR1 LGHDT, CDR2 YNNKEL (reference sequence). The CDR3 loop spans 12 amino acids. V trimming: 9 bases; J trimming: 1 base; junction bases outside the gene matches: 0. CDR3 sequence: CARGQSNQPQHF. CDR3 DNA sequence: TGTGCCAGGGGACAGAGCAATCAGCCCCAGCATTTT.

This clonotype was observed a few times. This rearrangement joins TRBV28 to TRBJ2-7; D is possibly TRBD2 (7 bases). The V gene's germline CDR1 is MDHEN and CDR2 SYDVKM. Deletions cut 2 bases from V and 3 bases from J, with 14 bases between. The CDR3 extends over 15 amino acids. This CDR3 is CASSLVGGGNYEQYF. The CDR3 DNA follows: TGTGCCAGCAGTTTAGTGGGAGGGGGAAACTACGAGCAGTACTTC.

The chain has TRBV5-8 and TRBJ2-1; 7 bases are a match to TRBD2. The CDR3 consists of 16 residues. V lost 5 bases and J lost 1; bases outside the gene matches: 9. Germline CDR1 and CDR2: SGHTS and YDEGEE. The CDR3 loop reads CASRTKGLLSYNEQFF. DNA of the CDR3: TGTGCCAGCAGGACTAAGGGACTATTATCCTACAATGAGCAGTTCTTC.

This clonotype was seen more than once but under ten times. The chain combines TRBV5-1 with TRBJ2-6; D call uncertain. Germline V gene lookup returns CDR1 SGHRS and CDR2 YFSETQ. The V end was cut by 5 bases, the J end by 0 bases, with 6 bases between. This CDR3 spans 14 amino acids. The CDR3 protein is CASSPLSGANVLTF. For the CDR3, the DNA is TGCGCCAGCAGTCCACTCTCTGGGGCCAACGTCCTGACTTTC.

This clonotype was counted ten times or more. CDR3 bases: TGTGCCAGCAGCGCGGGACAGGGATACTATGGCTACACCTTC. It yields the protein CASSAGQGYYGYTF. The rearrangement links TRBV5-4 to TRBJ1-2, with 9 bases aligning to TRBD1. Germline V CDR1 and CDR2: SGHNT, YYREEE (reference sequence). The CDR3 covers 14 residues. V trimming: 4 bases; J trimming: 3 bases; junction bases outside the gene matches: 4.

This clonotype showed up many times. V is TRBV10-3 and J is TRBJ1-5, with TRBD1 identical over 7 bases. V trimming: 2 bases; J trimming: 9 bases; junction bases outside the gene matches: 7. Looked up from germline, CDR1 is ENHRY and CDR2 is SYGVKD. CDR3 size: 14 residues. As DNA, the CDR3 is TGTGCCATCAGTGAGATGGCAGGGGGGCGGCCCCAGCATTTT. This gives the protein CAISEMAGGRPQHF.

This clonotype occurred many times. The rearrangement joins TRBV9 to TRBJ1-1, with D maybe TRBD1 (6 bases). Germline V gene lookup returns CDR1 SGDLS and CDR2 YYNGEE. Trimming stripped 4 bases from V and 1 base from J, with 14 bases between. This CDR3 has 15 amino acids. CDR3 in amino acids: CASSPRGGANTEAFF. The DNA of the CDR3 is TGTGCCAGCAGCCCCCGAGGGGGTGCGAACACTGAAGCTTTCTTT.

This clonotype was seen a few times. The genes are TRBV27 and TRBJ1-6; D is unresolved. CDR1 is MNHEY and CDR2 is SMNVEV in the germline V gene (reference sequence). V was cut by 5 bases and J by 8 bases, with 10 bases left in between. The CDR3 contains 13 residues. CDR3 residues: CASSPRADSPLHF. Written as DNA, the CDR3 is TGTGCCAGCAGTCCCCGGGCCGATTCACCCCTCCACTTT.

This chain joins TRBV6-5 and TRBJ2-5; D unresolved. Germline CDR1 MNHEY, CDR2 SVGAGI. The CDR3 is made up of 14 amino acids. Trimming took off 6 bases at V and 3 bases at J, with 14 bases between the two ends. The CDR3 spells CASSPFLGKETQYF. In DNA form, the CDR3 reads TGTGCCAGCAGCCCTTTTTTAGGGAAAGAGACCCAGTACTTC.

There are a few counts of this clonotype. The chain links TRBV6-2 or TRBV6-3 to TRBJ2-5; D gene ambiguous. Germline V gene sequence: CDR1 MNHEY, CDR2 SVGEGT. This CDR3 region has 12 residues. V was shortened by 2 bases and J by 4 bases, with 5 bases between the two germline ends. CDR3 DNA sequence: TGTGCCAGCAGTTACGATAGAGAGACCCAGTACTTC. Amino acid sequence: CASSYDRETQYF.

The chain carries TRBV6-2 or TRBV6-3 and TRBJ1-2; D uncertain. Germline V gene sequence: CDR1 MNHEY, CDR2 SVGEGT. The CDR3 totals 12 residues. V gave up 9 bases and J gave up 4 bases, with 12 bases separating them. CDR3 in DNA: TGTGCCAGTTCCGACGAGGCCTATGGCTACACCTTC. It codes for CASSDEAYGYTF.

V usage is TRBV7-9 and J usage is TRBJ2-3; D ambiguous. The CDR3 covers 12 residues. Germline lookup yields CDR1 SEHNR and CDR2 FQNEAQ (reference sequence). Trimming stripped 4 bases from V and 5 bases from J, with 7 bases between. The CDR3 region has the DNA TGTGCCAGCAGCTCAGTGGAAGATACGCAGTATTTT. It is translated as CASSSVEDTQYF.

This clonotype was observed a few times. The chain employs TRBV7-2 and TRBJ2-1; possible D gene TRBD2, 6 bases. CDR1 SGHTA and CDR2 FQGNSA come from the germline V gene. The CDR3 totals 12 residues. V shed 11 bases and J shed 5 bases, with 13 bases lying between them. The CDR3 reads CAYGRGDNEQFF. CDR3 in DNA: TGTGCCTACGGGCGGGGCGACAATGAGCAGTTCTTC. The entire variable domain, with the rest obtained from reference TRBV7-2 and TRBJ2-1, is as follows: GAGVSQSPSNKVTEKGKDVELRCDPISGHTALYWYRQSLGQGLEFLIYFQGNSAPDKSGLPSDRFSAERTGGSVSTLTIQRTQQEDSAVYLCAYGRGDNEQFFGPGTRLTVL.

This clonotype turned up a few times. CDR3 nucleotides: TGTGCCAGCAGGGGACAGGGCCAAGAGACCCAGTACTTC. Its protein is CASRGQGQETQYF. The rearrangement joins TRBV6-6 to TRBJ2-5; 9 bases fit TRBD1. The CDR3 spans 13 residues. The germline CDR1 and CDR2 sequences are MNHNY and SVGAGI (reference sequence). Unmatched junction bases numbered 0, after V lost 6 bases and J lost 1 base.

This sequence joins TRBV12-3 or TRBV12-4 and TRBJ2-2; possible D gene TRBD1, 6 bases. Trimming removed 6 bases at V and 3 bases at J, with 11 bases between. CDR3 size: 14 residues. CDR3 sequence (DNA): TGTGCCAGCAGGCCTAACAGGGACACCGGGGAGCTGTTTTTT. Its translation is CASRPNRDTGELFF.

This clonotype was seen at least ten times. The gene calls are TRBV20-1 and TRBJ1-1, with D possibly matching TRBD1 (6 bases). CDR3 size: 14 residues. From germline, CDR1 is DFQATT and CDR2 SNEGSKA (reference sequence). V dropped 3 bases and J dropped 5 bases, with 16 bases sitting between them. The DNA for the CDR3 is TGCAGTGCTAGTCGAGTACAGGGTGGAACTGAAGCTTTCTTT. Translating gives CSASRVQGGTEAFF.

This rearrangement joins TRBV6-2 or TRBV6-3 to TRBJ1-1; D not certain. The CDR3 is 16 amino acids. The V end was cut by 6 bases, the J end by 1 base, with 18 bases between. The germline V gene has CDR1 MNHEY and CDR2 SVGEGT. The DNA of the CDR3 is TGTGCCAGCAGGAGGGCACTAAAAAACGGGAACACTGAAGCTTTCTTT. Residues: CASRRALKNGNTEAFF.

This clonotype has a handful of counts. The chain couples TRBV5-6 to TRBJ2-7; 8 positions match TRBD1. The CDR3 contains 12 residues. Germline lookup yields CDR1 SGHDT and CDR2 YYEEEE. V lost 4 bases, J lost 6 bases, and 3 bases stayed unmatched. CDR3 residues: CASSATGAEQYF. The CDR3 nucleotides read TGTGCCAGCAGCGCGACAGGGGCCGAGCAGTACTTC.

In this sample, this clonotype turned up many times. V gene TRBV2 combines with J gene TRBJ2-1; 7 nucleotides line up with TRBD2. Per the germline V gene, CDR1 is SNHLY and CDR2 is FYNNEI. With 2 bases clipped from V and 9 bases from J, the junction kept 4 bases outside the gene matches. The CDR3 has 13 residues. The CDR3 region has the DNA TGTGCCAGCAGTGAATCGCGGGAGAGTGAGCAGTTCTTC. This codes for CASSESRESEQFF.

Many counts were recorded for this clonotype. J is TRBJ2-1 and V is TRBV2; D is uncertain. The V and J ends lost 10 bases and 7 bases respectively, with 17 bases between them. This CDR3 spans 13 amino acids. Germline V gene data show CDR1 as SNHLY and CDR2 as FYNNEI. CDR3 nucleotide sequence: TGTGCCAACAAGGAATATGTTCTAAATGAGCAGTTCTTC. This translates into CANKEYVLNEQFF.

The genes are TRBV18 and TRBJ2-2; D unresolved. This CDR3 is 13 amino acids long. Per germline, CDR1 KGHSH and CDR2 LQKENI. Trimming left V 3 bases short and J 4 bases short, with 6 bases between. CDR3 DNA: TGTGCCAGCTCACCCTCGGGCACCGGGGAGCTGTTTTTT. This sequence encodes CASSPSGTGELFF. Drawing the rest from reference TRBV18 and TRBJ2-2, the complete variable domain is NAGVMQNPRHLVRRRGQEARLRCSPMKGHSHVYWYRQLPEEGLKFMVYLQKENIIDESGMPKERFSAEFPKEGPSILRIQQVVRGDSAAYFCASSPSGTGELFFGEGSRLTVL.

This chain uses TRBV25-1 with TRBJ2-4; D call uncertain. CDR3 length equals 13 residues. The germline CDR1 and CDR2 sequences are MGHDK and SYGVNS. V lost 1 base and J 5 bases, leaving 6 bases between the germline ends. CDR3: CASSEWDENIQYF. In DNA, the CDR3 is TGTGCCAGCAGTGAATGGGATGAAAACATTCAGTACTTC.